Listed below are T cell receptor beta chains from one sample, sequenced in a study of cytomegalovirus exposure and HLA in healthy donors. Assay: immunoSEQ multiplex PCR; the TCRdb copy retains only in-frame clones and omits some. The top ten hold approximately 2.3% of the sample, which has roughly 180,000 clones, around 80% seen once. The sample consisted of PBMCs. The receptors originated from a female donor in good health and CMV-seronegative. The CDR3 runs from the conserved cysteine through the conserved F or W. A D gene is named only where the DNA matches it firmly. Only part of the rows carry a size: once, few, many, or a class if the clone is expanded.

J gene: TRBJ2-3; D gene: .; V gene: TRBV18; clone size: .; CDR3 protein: CASSATGDTQYF; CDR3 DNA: TGTGCCAGCTCAGCGACGGGAGATACGCAGTATTTT
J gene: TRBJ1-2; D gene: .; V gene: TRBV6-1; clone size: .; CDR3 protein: CASSSPLTGGYTF; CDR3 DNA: TGTGCCAGCAGTTCCCCATTGACAGGAGGCTACACCTTC
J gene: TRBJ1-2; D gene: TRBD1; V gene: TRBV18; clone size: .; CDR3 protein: CASSEGQGANYGYTF; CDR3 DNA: TGTGCCAGCTCGGAAGGACAGGGCGCTAACTATGGCTACACCTTC
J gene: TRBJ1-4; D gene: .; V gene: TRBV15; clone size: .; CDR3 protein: CATAPGGEAEKLFF; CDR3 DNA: TGTGCCACCGCCCCGGGTGGGGAGGCCGAAAAACTGTTTTTT
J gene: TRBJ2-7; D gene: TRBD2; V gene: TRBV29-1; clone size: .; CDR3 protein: CSPTGGGDLSSYEQYF; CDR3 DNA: TGCAGCCCCACGGGGGGTGGAGACTTGAGCTCCTACGAGCAGTACTTC
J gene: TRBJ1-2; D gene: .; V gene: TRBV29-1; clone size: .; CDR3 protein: CSVVTARDYGYTF; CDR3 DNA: TGCAGCGTTGTTACAGCCAGGGACTATGGCTACACCTTC
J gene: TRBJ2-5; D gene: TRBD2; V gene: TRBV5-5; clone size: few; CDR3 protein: CASSLEVASGRETQYF; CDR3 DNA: TGTGCCAGCAGCTTGGAGGTGGCTAGCGGGAGAGAGACCCAGTACTTC
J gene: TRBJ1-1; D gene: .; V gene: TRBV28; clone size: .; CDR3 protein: CASSLAFWGQGGTEAFF; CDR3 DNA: TGTGCCAGCAGTTTAGCGTTTTGGGGACAAGGAGGCACTGAAGCTTTCTTT
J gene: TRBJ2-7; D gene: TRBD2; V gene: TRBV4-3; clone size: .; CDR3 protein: CASSQGRAGGDEQYF; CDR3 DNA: TGCGCCAGCAGCCAAGGGCGAGCGGGGGGCGATGAGCAGTACTTC
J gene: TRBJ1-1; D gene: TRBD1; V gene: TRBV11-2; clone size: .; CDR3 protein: CASSQRQGGTEAFF; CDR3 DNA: TGTGCCAGCAGCCAAAGACAGGGGGGCACTGAAGCTTTCTTT
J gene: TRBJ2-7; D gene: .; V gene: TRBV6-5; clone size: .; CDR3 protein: CASSYSSVQGSEQYF; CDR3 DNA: TGTGCCAGCAGTTACTCGTCGGTGCAGGGGTCCGAGCAGTACTTC
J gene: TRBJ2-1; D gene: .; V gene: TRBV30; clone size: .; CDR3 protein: CAWSSDHLRDEQFF; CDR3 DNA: TGTGCCTGGAGTTCCGACCATCTACGGGATGAGCAGTTCTTC
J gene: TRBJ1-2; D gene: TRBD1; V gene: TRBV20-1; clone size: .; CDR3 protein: CSGDTGDGYTF; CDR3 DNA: TGCAGTGGCGATACAGGGGACGGCTACACCTTC
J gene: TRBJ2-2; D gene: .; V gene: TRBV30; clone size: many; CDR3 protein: CAWEDYTTGELFF; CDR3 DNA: TGTGCCTGGGAGGACTATACGACCGGGGAGCTGTTTTTT
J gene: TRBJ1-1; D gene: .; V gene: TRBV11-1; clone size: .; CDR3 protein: CASSLAGMNTEAFF; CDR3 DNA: TGTGCCAGCAGCTTAGCCGGGATGAACACTGAAGCTTTCTTT
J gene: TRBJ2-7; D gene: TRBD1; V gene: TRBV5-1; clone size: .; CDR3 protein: CASSPGTGGPYEQYF; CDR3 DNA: TGCGCCAGCTCCCCCGGGACAGGGGGCCCCTACGAGCAGTACTTC
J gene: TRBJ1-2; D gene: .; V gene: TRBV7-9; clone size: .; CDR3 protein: CASSLAGRGHYGYTF; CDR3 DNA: TGTGCCAGCAGCTTAGCGGGTCGAGGTCACTATGGCTACACCTTC
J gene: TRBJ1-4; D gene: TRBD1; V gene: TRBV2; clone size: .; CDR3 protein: CASRGVGTGNEKLFF; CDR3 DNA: TGTGCCAGCAGGGGGGTGGGGACAGGGAATGAAAAACTGTTTTTT
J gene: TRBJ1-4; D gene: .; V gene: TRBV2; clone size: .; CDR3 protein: CASRPRVWNEKLFF; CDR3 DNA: TGTGCCAGCAGACCCCGGGTCTGGAATGAAAAACTGTTTTTT
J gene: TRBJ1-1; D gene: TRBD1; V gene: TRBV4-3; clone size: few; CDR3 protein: CASSQDYGTGGIEAFF; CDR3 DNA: TGCGCCAGCAGCCAAGATTATGGGACAGGGGGAATTGAAGCTTTCTTT
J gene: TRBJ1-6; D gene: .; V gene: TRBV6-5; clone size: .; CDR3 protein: CASSYEGADNSPLHF; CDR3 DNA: TGTGCCAGCAGTTACGAGGGCGCAGATAATTCACCCCTCCACTTT
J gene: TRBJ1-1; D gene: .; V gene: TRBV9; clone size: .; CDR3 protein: CASSALNTEAFF; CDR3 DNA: TGTGCCAGCAGCGCGTTGAACACTGAAGCTTTCTTT
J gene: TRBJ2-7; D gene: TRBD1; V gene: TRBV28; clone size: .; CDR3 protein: CASRSPGQGAYEQYF; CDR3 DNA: TGTGCCAGCAGGTCACCGGGACAGGGGGCTTACGAGCAGTACTTC
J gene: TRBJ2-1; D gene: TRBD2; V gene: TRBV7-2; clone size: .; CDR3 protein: CASSLDLGGDYNEQFF; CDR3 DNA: TGTGCCAGCAGCTTAGATCTGGGGGGGGACTACAATGAGCAGTTCTTC
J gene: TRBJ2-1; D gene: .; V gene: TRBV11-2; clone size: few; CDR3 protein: CASRSTPGLGALEQFF; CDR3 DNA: TGTGCCAGCAGGTCGACTCCGGGACTGGGAGCGCTTGAGCAGTTCTTC
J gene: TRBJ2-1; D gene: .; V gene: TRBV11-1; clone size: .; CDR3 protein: CASSSTRDLLIRNEQFF; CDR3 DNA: TGTGCCAGCAGCTCCACTCGGGACTTATTAATACGCAATGAGCAGTTCTTC
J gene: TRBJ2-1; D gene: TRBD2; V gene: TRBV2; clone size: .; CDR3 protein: CASSIAGATYNEQFF; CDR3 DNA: TGTGCCAGCAGTATAGCGGGGGCCACCTACAATGAGCAGTTCTTC
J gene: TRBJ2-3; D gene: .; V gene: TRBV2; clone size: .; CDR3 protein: CASSALGGTDTQYF; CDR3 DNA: TGTGCCAGCAGCGCTTTAGGGGGCACAGATACGCAGTATTTT
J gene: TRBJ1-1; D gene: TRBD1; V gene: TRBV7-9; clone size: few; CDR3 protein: CASSLVGDREAFF; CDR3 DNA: TGTGCCAGCAGCTTAGTGGGGGACAGAGAAGCTTTCTTT
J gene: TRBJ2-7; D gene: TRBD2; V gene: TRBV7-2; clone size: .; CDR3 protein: CASSPSGLAGGYYEQYF; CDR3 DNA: TGTGCCAGCAGCCCCTCGGGACTAGCGGGGGGGTACTACGAGCAGTACTTC
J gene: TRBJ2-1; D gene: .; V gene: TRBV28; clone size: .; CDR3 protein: CASRRGTFQSSYNEQFF; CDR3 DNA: TGTGCCAGCAGGAGAGGGACATTCCAAAGCTCCTACAATGAGCAGTTCTTC
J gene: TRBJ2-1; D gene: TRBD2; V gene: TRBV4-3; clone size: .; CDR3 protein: CASSQETSGRSEQFF; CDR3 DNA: TGCGCCAGCAGCCAAGAGACTAGCGGGAGGAGTGAGCAGTTCTTC
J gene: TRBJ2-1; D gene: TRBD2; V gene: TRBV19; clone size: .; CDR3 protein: CASSIGGSGAYNEQFF; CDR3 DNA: TGTGCCAGTAGTATAGGGGGAAGCGGGGCTTACAATGAGCAGTTCTTC
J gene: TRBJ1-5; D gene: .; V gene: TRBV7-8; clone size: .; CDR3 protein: CASSLSGGVNQPQHF; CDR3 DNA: TGTGCCAGCAGCCTATCGGGGGGGGTGAATCAGCCCCAGCATTTT
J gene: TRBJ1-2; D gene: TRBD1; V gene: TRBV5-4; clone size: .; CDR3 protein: CASSSTGQGEGGYTF; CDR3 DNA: TGTGCCAGCAGCTCAACCGGACAGGGGGAGGGAGGCTACACCTTC
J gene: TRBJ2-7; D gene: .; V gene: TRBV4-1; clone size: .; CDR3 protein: CASRNSGSIESEQYF; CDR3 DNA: TGCGCCAGCAGGAATTCGGGATCCATCGAAAGCGAGCAGTACTTC
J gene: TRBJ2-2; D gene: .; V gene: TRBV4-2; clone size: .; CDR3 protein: CASSQGTFITGELFF; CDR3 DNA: TGTGCCAGCAGCCAAGGGACTTTCATCACCGGGGAGCTGTTTTTT
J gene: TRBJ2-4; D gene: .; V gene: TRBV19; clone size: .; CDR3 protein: CASSMGDSKNIQYF; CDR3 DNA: TGTGCCAGTAGTATGGGGGACTCAAAAAACATTCAGTACTTC
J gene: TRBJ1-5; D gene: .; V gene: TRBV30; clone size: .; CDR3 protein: CAWEDSQNQPQHF; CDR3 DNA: TGTGCCTGGGAGGACAGCCAGAATCAGCCCCAGCATTTT
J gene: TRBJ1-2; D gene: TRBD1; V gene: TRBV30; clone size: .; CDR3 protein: CAWSVDRGYGYTF; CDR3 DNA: TGTGCCTGGAGTGTGGACAGGGGTTATGGCTACACCTTC
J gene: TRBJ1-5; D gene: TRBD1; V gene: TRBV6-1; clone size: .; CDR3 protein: CASSDRQGVSNQPQHF; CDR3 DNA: TGTGCCAGCAGTGATCGACAGGGGGTTAGCAATCAGCCCCAGCATTTT
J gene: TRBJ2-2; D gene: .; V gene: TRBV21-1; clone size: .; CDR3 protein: CASSKARDRGPTGELFF; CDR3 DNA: TGTGCCAGCAGCAAAGCCCGGGACAGGGGGCCCACCGGGGAGCTGTTTTTT
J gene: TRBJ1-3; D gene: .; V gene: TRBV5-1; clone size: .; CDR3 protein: CASSAQAGSGNTIYF; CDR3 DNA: TGCGCCAGCTCCGCGCAGGCTGGCTCTGGAAACACCATATATTTT
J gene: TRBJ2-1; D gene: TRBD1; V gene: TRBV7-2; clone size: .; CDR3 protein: CASSLVSTGTGKRDEQFF; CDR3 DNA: TGTGCCAGCAGCTTAGTCTCTACCGGGACAGGGAAGAGGGATGAGCAGTTCTTC
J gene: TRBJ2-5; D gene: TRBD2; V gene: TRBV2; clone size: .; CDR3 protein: CASSAEVAGEETQYF; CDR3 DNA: TGTGCCAGCAGTGCGGAGGTAGCGGGGGAAGAGACCCAGTACTTC
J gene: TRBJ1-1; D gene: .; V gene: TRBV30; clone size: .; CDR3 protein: CAWMRGAINTEAFF; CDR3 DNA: TGTGCCTGGATGAGAGGAGCGATAAACACTGAAGCTTTCTTT
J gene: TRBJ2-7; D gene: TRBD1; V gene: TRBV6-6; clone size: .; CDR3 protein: CASHRGTGGSSYF; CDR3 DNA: TGTGCCAGCCACCGTGGGACAGGGGGAAGTAGCTACTTC
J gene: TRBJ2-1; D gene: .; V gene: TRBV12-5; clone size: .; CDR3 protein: CASRPPGYNEQFF; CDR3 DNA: TGTGCTAGCCGCCCTCCCGGGTACAATGAGCAGTTCTTC
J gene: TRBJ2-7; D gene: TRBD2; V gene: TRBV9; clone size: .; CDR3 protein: CASSLRGGANEQYF; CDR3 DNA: TGTGCCAGCAGCCTACGGGGGGGGGCAAACGAGCAGTACTTC